The entry below describes one TCR beta chain. Its antigen is unknown. Compared with germline, one end of the junction differs, possibly owing to a read error. The data derive from a study of blood T cells in healthy people across ages. Whole-study findings and limits: Fewer expanded clones and more diversity marked long-lived versus aged donors.

A sample-barcoded 5' primer and a J-beta primer mix were used in a second PCR of about 6 to 11 cycles. TCRdb processed the 5' RACE reads anew with MiXCR; each CDR3 protein has one entry. The table lists approximately 1.5 million distinct CDR3 sequences, about 42% of them singletons. This CDR3 contains 16 residues. Germline CDR1 and CDR2: MDHEN and SYDVKM. This receptor was taken from a woman younger than 35 in good health. The source material was blood. The chain combines TRBV28 with TRBJ2-1; the match to TRBD2 covers 11 bases. The CDR3: CASSPTGTSGYNERFF. In DNA, the CDR3 is TGTGCCAGCAGCCCAACCGGGACTAGCGGTTACAATGAGCGGTTCTTC.